This T cell receptor (beta chain) was documented in a study of blood T cell repertoires in COVID-19. The CDR3 length is 15 residues. Deletions cut 1 base from V and 6 bases from J, with 10 bases between. Looked up from germline, CDR1 is LGHDT and CDR2 is YNNKEL (reference sequence). Original methodology: Using reference gene primer amplification, nucleated cell counts were estimated. TCRdb's copy holds only in-frame clones and misses some; the assay was immunoSEQ multiplex PCR. V and J calls and clone size are as listed in that table; D and trimming were resolved from the DNA. The data show 70,000 to 90,000 clones, about 74% seen once.

The sample was peripheral blood. The sequence came from a human donor with acute or convalescent COVID-19. The donor label of this sample is uncertain. V gene TRBV3-1 (or the pseudogene TRBV3-2) combines with J gene TRBJ1-6, with D uncertain. The CDR3 DNA reads as TGTGCCAGCAGCCAAGGGTCACAGACTAATTCACCCCTCCACTTT. Translating gives CASSQGSQTNSPLHF.